The next 21 T cell receptor beta chains were all read from a single sample in a study of cytomegalovirus exposure and HLA in healthy donors. TCRdb's table, derived via immunoSEQ multiplex PCR, lists solely in-frame clones and lacks some. The sample has approximately 99,000 clones, approximately 85% seen once. The specimen sequenced was PBMCs. The source of these receptors is a woman between 18 and 29 years old in good health and CMV-seronegative.

This chain links TRBV30 with TRBJ1-2; the D is unclear. With 4 bases removed from V and 6 bases from J, the gap between germline ends came to 9 bases. Germline CDR1 is GTSNPN and CDR2 is SVGIG (reference sequence). The CDR3 length is 11 residues. Written as DNA, the CDR3 is TGTGCCTGGATCAACGGGGATGGCTACACCTTC. Its protein is CAWINGDGYTF. The entire variable domain, with the rest obtained from reference TRBV30 and TRBJ1-2, is as follows: SQTIHQWPATLVQPVGSPLSLECTVEGTSNPNLYWYRQAAGRGLQLLFYSVGIGQISSEVPQNLSASRPQDRQFILSSKKLLLSDSGFYLCAWINGDGYTFGSGTRLTVV.

There are a few counts of this clone. The genes are TRBV19 and TRBJ2-5; possibly TRBD2 for D (6 bases). The CDR3 extends over 13 amino acids. Trimming stripped 6 bases from V and 4 bases from J, with 12 bases between. Germline V lookup: CDR1 LNHDA, CDR2 SQIVND (reference sequence). CDR3 amino acids: CASRGDSRETQYF. Here the CDR3 DNA reads TGTGCCAGTAGGGGGGACTCCCGAGAGACCCAGTACTTC.

The CDR3 loop is CASRRGFEQYF. CDR3 coding DNA: TGTGCCAGCAGAAGGGGTTTCGAGCAGTACTTC. V and J are TRBV2 and TRBJ2-7; D may be TRBD1 (5 bases). Trimming cost V 6 bases and J 6 bases, with 9 bases left between them. Germline-derived CDR1 and CDR2 are SNHLY and FYNNEI. CDR3 length: 11 amino acids.

This clone appeared once. The chain recombines TRBV9 with TRBJ1-2; 7 bases map to TRBD1. The CDR3 consists of 15 residues. V shed 4 bases and J 0 bases; nucleotides not matched to a gene: 6. Germline lookup yields CDR1 SGDLS and CDR2 YYNGEE. The CDR3: CASSTPQGSNYGYTF. The CDR3 DNA reads TGTGCCAGCAGCACCCCACAGGGGTCTAACTATGGCTACACCTTC.

V usage is TRBV19 and J usage is TRBJ2-2, with D unclear. The V end was cut by 10 bases, the J end by 6 bases, with 15 bases between. Germline assignment: CDR1 LNHDA and CDR2 SQIVND (reference sequence). CDR3 length: 13 amino acids. CDR3 nucleotides: TGTGCCACCGAAAGTCTGAGGCCCGGGGAGCTGTTTTTT. The encoded protein is CATESLRPGELFF.

The J gene is TRBJ1-1, the V gene TRBV7-9, with D tentatively TRBD1 (6 bases). Trimming took off 7 bases at V and 3 bases at J, with 15 bases between the two ends. The germline V gene encodes CDR1 SEHNR and CDR2 FQNEAQ (reference sequence). The CDR3 sequence is 14 residues long. The CDR3 nucleotides read TGTGCCAGCATCACAGGGAATGTCGACACTGAAGCTTTCTTT. This sequence encodes CASITGNVDTEAFF.

This clone was counted between two and nine times. The chain uses TRBV25-1 and TRBJ2-7, with 7 bases lining up with TRBD2. After removal of 2 bases from V and 2 bases from J, the junction contained 6 bases not matched to a gene. Per germline, CDR1 MGHDK and CDR2 SYGVNS. The CDR3 spans 15 residues. This CDR3 is CASSEPGRGAYEQYF. CDR3 DNA sequence: TGTGCCAGCAGTGAACCTGGTCGGGGGGCCTACGAGCAGTACTTC.

This chain connects TRBV7-6 to TRBJ1-2; maybe TRBD1 (5 bases). The CDR3 totals 13 residues. V lost 1 base and J 6 bases, leaving 9 bases between the germline ends. Germline V gene data show CDR1 as SGHVS and CDR2 as FNYEAQ. The CDR3 is CASSLDRTDGYTF. The CDR3 DNA is TGTGCCAGCAGCTTAGACAGGACGGATGGCTACACCTTC.

V usage is TRBV6-5 and J usage is TRBJ2-3, with 7 bases that match TRBD2. In germline, CDR1 is MNHEY, CDR2 SVGAGI. CDR3 size: 15 residues. V trimming: 6 bases; J trimming: 0 bases; junction bases outside the gene matches: 6. CDR3 in DNA: TGTGCCAGCAGCCCGAGCGGGGAGAGCACAGATACGCAGTATTTT. This codes for CASSPSGESTDTQYF.

The V gene is TRBV2, the J gene TRBJ1-1; no clear D. V lost 3 bases and J 0 bases, leaving 8 bases between the germline ends. Looked up from germline, CDR1 is SNHLY and CDR2 is FYNNEI. There are 14 residues in the CDR3. The CDR3 DNA follows: TGTGCCAGCAGTGAGGGAGGGATGAACACTGAAGCTTTCTTT. Protein product: CASSEGGMNTEAFF.

This clone is a singleton in its sample. The chain uses TRBV7-9 and TRBJ1-4; D remains unclear. Trimming pared 4 bases from V and 7 bases from J, leaving 7 bases between. The CDR3 spans 12 residues. Germline V gene sequence: CDR1 SEHNR, CDR2 FQNEAQ (reference sequence). CDR3 nucleotide sequence: TGTGCCAGCAGCTCCGACTCTGAAAAACTGTTTTTT. It codes for CASSSDSEKLFF.

The J gene is TRBJ2-3, the V gene TRBV4-1, with TRBD2 identical over 11 bases. Germline V gives CDR1 MGHRA, CDR2 YSYEKL. J lost 2 bases, V lost 5 bases, and 6 bases had no gene match. The length of the CDR3 is 16 residues. As DNA, the CDR3 is TGCGCCAGCAGCATCCGACTAGCGGGGACCACAGATACGCAGTATTTT. Its translation is CASSIRLAGTTDTQYF.

The chain is built from TRBV19 and TRBJ2-7, with 9 nucleotides matching TRBD2. CDR1 is LNHDA and CDR2 is SQIVND in the germline V gene (reference sequence). The CDR3 totals 15 residues. The trim removed 5 bases at V and 4 bases at J, leaving 9 bases unmatched. In DNA form, the CDR3 reads TGTGCCAGTAGTGCCTCGAGCGGGGGGATTTACGAGCAGTACTTC. This translates into CASSASSGGIYEQYF.

The chain recombines TRBV4-2 with TRBJ1-5, with D unresolved. From germline, CDR1 is LGHNA and CDR2 YNFKEQ. The V gene lost 0 bases and the J gene lost 1 base, with 7 bases spanning the gap. The CDR3 length is 15 residues. CDR3 residues: CASSQELGSNQPQHF. The CDR3 DNA is TGTGCCAGCAGCCAAGAACTAGGGAGCAATCAGCCCCAGCATTTT.

This clone was found once. The chain employs TRBV29-1 and TRBJ1-3; D unclear. The length of the CDR3 is 13 residues. V shed 4 bases and J shed 2 bases, with 9 bases lying between them. Germline V lookup: CDR1 SQVTM, CDR2 ANQGSEA. The CDR3 is CSVAQVTGNTIYF. The CDR3 DNA reads as TGCAGCGTTGCTCAGGTTACTGGAAACACCATATATTTT.

This clone was detected a few times. CDR3 loop: CASSTQGTYGYTF. The CDR3 bases are TGTGCCAGTAGCACCCAGGGGACCTATGGCTACACCTTC. The genes are TRBV19 and TRBJ1-2; D possibly corresponds to TRBD1 (6 bases). CDR3 length: 13 residues. V lost 6 bases and J lost 4, with 12 bases in between. The germline CDR1 and CDR2 sequences are LNHDA and SQIVND (reference sequence).

This clone was counted only a few times. V usage is TRBV7-8 and J usage is TRBJ2-1, with D perhaps matching TRBD1 (6 bases). The CDR3 sequence is 13 residues long. Trimming shortened V by 3 bases and J by 7 bases, and 10 bases separated the two germline ends. CDR1 is SGHVS, CDR2 FQNEAQ, per germline. This CDR3 reads CASSFNTGNEQFF. Here the CDR3 DNA reads TGTGCCAGCAGCTTTAATACAGGGAATGAGCAGTTCTTC.

The chain employs TRBV30 and TRBJ2-5, with 10 bases fitting TRBD2. The CDR3 length is 16 residues. The germline gives CDR1 GTSNPN, CDR2 SVGIG (reference sequence). With V trimmed by 1 base and J by 0 bases, 5 bases remained unmatched. This chain's CDR3 is CAWSGPLAGDQETQYF. The CDR3 region has the DNA TGTGCCTGGAGTGGCCCTCTAGCGGGGGACCAAGAGACCCAGTACTTC.

The rearrangement joins TRBV5-8 to TRBJ2-7; unclear D gene. Germline CDR1 and CDR2: SGHTS and YDEGEE. Deletions cut 2 bases from V and 3 bases from J, with 3 bases between. CDR3 length equals 11 residues. CDR3 nucleotides: TGTGCCAGCAGCTTATACTACGAGCAGTACTTC. Translating it yields CASSLYYEQYF.

In its sample, this clone was seen a few times. This chain uses TRBV2 with TRBJ1-2, with a possible D match to TRBD1 (5 bases). The germline CDR1 and CDR2 sequences are SNHLY and FYNNEI. The CDR3 is 18 residues long. V lost 7 bases and J 1 base, leaving 25 bases between the germline ends. The CDR3 here is CASILERTPGTFNYGYTF. CDR3 DNA: TGTGCCAGCATCCTTGAAAGAACGCCAGGGACTTTTAACTATGGCTACACCTTC.

The chain combines TRBV7-6 with TRBJ2-1; a weak D match, TRBD2 (5 bases). Germline CDR1 and CDR2: SGHVS and FNYEAQ. The length of the CDR3 is 15 residues. V was cut by 5 bases and J by 3 bases, with 14 bases left in between. CDR3 sequence: CASSDSEIRYNEQFF. In DNA, the CDR3 is TGTGCCAGCAGCGATAGCGAAATCCGCTACAATGAGCAGTTCTTC.